This T cell receptor (beta chain) was captured in a study of cytomegalovirus exposure and HLA in healthy donors. Deletions cut 0 bases from V and 6 bases from J, with 14 bases between. This CDR3 has 16 amino acids. The germline V gene encodes CDR1 MNHEY and CDR2 SVGAGI. This clone was detected only once. The PCR made use of 60 Vbeta and 13 Jbeta primers. Per the original methods: A later analysis tallied 75 million to 80 million unique TCR beta chains, 10 million to 12 million of them shared. Data came from immunoSEQ multiplex PCR; TCRdb stores just in-frame clones and leaves some out. V, J and clone size are those of that table, while D and trimming were read from the DNA. Among about 120,000 clones listed, about four fifths were seen once.

The chain links TRBV6-5 to TRBJ2-2, with D unclear. The sample comprised PBMCs. The receptor was isolated from a young man in good health and CMV-seronegative. The CDR3 is CASSYSRQRIAGELFF. For the CDR3, the DNA is TGTGCCAGCAGTTACTCTCGACAACGAATCGCCGGGGAGCTGTTTTTT.